These 19 T cell receptor beta chains were all obtained from the same sample, sequenced in a study of blood T cell repertoires in COVID-19. The protocol was immunoSEQ multiplex PCR, while the TCRdb copy is restricted to in-frame clones and leaves out a portion. The profile covers nearly 350,000 clones, with about nine tenths appearing a single time and about 7% taken by the ten largest. The sequenced sample was peripheral blood. These receptors were collected from a woman in her 70s with COVID-19, enrolled during active disease.

The chain is built from TRBV12-5 and TRBJ1-1; possibly TRBD1 for D (5 bases). Germline CDR1 reads LGHNT; CDR2 reads FRNRAP. The CDR3 is made up of 12 amino acids. Trimming took 4 bases from V and 6 from J, leaving 9 bases between them. In DNA, the CDR3 is TGTGCTAGTGGTTGGGGGGTCGCTGAAGCTTTCTTT. Protein: CASGWGVAEAFF.

CDR3 sequence reads: CASSLILEGTDTQYF. The CDR3 nucleotides read TGCGCCAGCAGCCTAATTCTAGAAGGTACAGATACGCAGTATTTT. This chain joins TRBV4-1 and TRBJ2-3; D gene ambiguous. Trimming pared 4 bases from V and 3 bases from J, leaving 14 bases between. Germline V lookup: CDR1 MGHRA, CDR2 YSYEKL. The CDR3 is 15 amino acids.

This chain joins TRBV4-1 and TRBJ1-1; D gene unclear. Germline V gives CDR1 MGHRA, CDR2 YSYEKL. This CDR3 is built from 14 residues. V was clipped by 3 bases and J by 2 bases, with 10 bases between them. CDR3 bases: TGCGCCAGCAGCCAGAGACACGTTAACACTGAAGCTTTCTTT. Translated, it gives CASSQRHVNTEAFF.

V usage is TRBV5-1 and J usage is TRBJ1-1, with 10 bases lining up with TRBD1. CDR1 and CDR2 (germline): SGHRS, YFSETQ. CDR3 length equals 14 residues. Trimming removed 2 bases from V and 11 bases from J; junction bases left unmatched: 9. The CDR3: CASSFVGTGERAFF. The CDR3 nucleotides read TGCGCCAGCAGCTTTGTTGGGACAGGGGAGAGGGCTTTCTTT. The variable domain in full, completed from reference TRBV5-1 and TRBJ1-1, reads KAGVTQTPRYLIKTRGQQVTLSCSPISGHRSVSWYQQTPGQGLQFLFEYFSETQRNKGNFPGRFSGRQFSNSRSEMNVSTLELGDSALYLCASSFVGTGERAFFGQGTRLTVV.

The chain employs TRBV12-5 and TRBJ2-7, with D maybe TRBD2 (5 bases). Trimming cost V 2 bases and J 5 bases, with 10 bases left between them. The CDR3 loop spans 13 amino acids. The germline CDR1 and CDR2 sequences are LGHNT and FRNRAP. The CDR3 DNA sequence: TGTGCTAGTGGTTTGAATGCGAGGGACGAGCAGTACTTC. It is translated as CASGLNARDEQYF.

The V call is TRBV10-3, the J call TRBJ2-4; the D gene is possibly TRBD2 (5 bases). The CDR3 spans 15 residues. V shed 6 bases and J shed 6 bases, with 18 bases lying between them. In germline, CDR1 is ENHRY, CDR2 SYGVKD. The CDR3 here is CAISIGLAVGNIQYF. The CDR3 DNA is TGTGCCATCAGCATTGGACTGGCGGTTGGAAACATTCAGTACTTC.

In this sample, this clone turned up once. The gene calls are TRBV4-1 and TRBJ1-3; 9 bases match TRBD1. This CDR3 is built from 19 residues. V gave up 4 bases and J gave up 0 bases; unmatched junction bases: 13. Germline loops: CDR1 MGHRA, CDR2 YSYEKL. As DNA, the CDR3 is TGCGCCAGCAGCCCACTACAGGGGGCCCCAGATTACTCTGGAAACACCATATATTTT. Protein product: CASSPLQGAPDYSGNTIYF.

The V call is TRBV11-2, the J call TRBJ1-1; D is perhaps TRBD1 (5 bases). Germline CDR1 reads SGHAT; CDR2 reads FQNNGV. The CDR3 has 14 amino acids. V shed 4 bases and J shed 6 bases, with 15 bases lying between them. The CDR3 sequence is CASSSKRGGPEAFF. The CDR3 DNA is TGTGCCAGCAGCTCAAAACGGGGGGGACCTGAAGCTTTCTTT.

This rearrangement joins TRBV7-2 to TRBJ2-1, with 7 bases lining up with TRBD1. V shed 6 bases and J 6 bases; nucleotides not matched to a gene: 5. CDR1 is SGHTA, CDR2 FQGNSA, per germline. This CDR3 spans 13 amino acids. The CDR3 spells CASRRTGANEQFF. The CDR3, as DNA: TGTGCCAGCAGGCGTACAGGGGCCAATGAGCAGTTCTTC.

This clone was observed once. This chain connects TRBV29-1 to TRBJ1-2, with 8 bases that match TRBD1. There are 14 residues in the CDR3. V shed 4 bases, J shed 5 bases, and the junction held 9 bases outside the gene matches. Germline V gene data show CDR1 as SQVTM and CDR2 as ANQGSEA. The CDR3 DNA is TGCAGCGTTGCTGGGACAGGCCCTCCTTATGGCTACACCTTC. Amino acid sequence: CSVAGTGPPYGYTF.

The chain recombines TRBV13 with TRBJ2-7; 10 bases agree with TRBD2. Germline V gene lookup returns CDR1 PRHDT and CDR2 FYEKMQ (reference sequence). The CDR3 consists of 15 residues. V dropped 6 bases and J dropped 2; count of bases not matched to a gene: 7. CDR3: CASSDASGGPYEQYF. For the CDR3, the DNA is TGTGCCAGCAGTGACGCTAGCGGGGGCCCCTACGAGCAGTACTTC.

This chain connects TRBV24-1 to TRBJ2-3, with D possibly being TRBD1 (6 bases). Trimming removed 7 bases at V and 0 bases at J, with 13 bases between. The CDR3 spans 15 residues. Per germline, CDR1 KGHDR and CDR2 SFDVKD. CDR3: CATSQGNPSTDTQYF. DNA of the CDR3: TGTGCCACCAGCCAGGGGAACCCTAGCACAGATACGCAGTATTTT.

The gene calls are TRBV27 and TRBJ1-2; the match to TRBD1 covers 7 bases. Germline V CDR1 and CDR2: MNHEY, SMNVEV (reference sequence). Losses at the gene ends were 0 bases for V and 6 bases for J; bases not matched to a gene: 7. The CDR3 runs 15 residues. CDR3 DNA sequence: TGTGCCAGCAGTTTATCCCCAGGGGGGTGGGATGGCTACACCTTC. The encoded protein is CASSLSPGGWDGYTF.

The chain employs TRBV7-2 and TRBJ2-5, with 9 nucleotides matching TRBD2. The CDR3 runs 15 residues. Germline assignment: CDR1 SGHTA and CDR2 FQGNSA. Trimming at V came to 5 bases and at J to 3 bases, leaving 7 bases not matched to a gene. The CDR3 region has the DNA TGTGCCAGCAGCCTATACTTAGCGGGGGAAGAGACCCAGTACTTC. As protein: CASSLYLAGEETQYF.

This chain uses TRBV9 with TRBJ2-7; TRBD1 aligns across 9 bases. The V segment lost 3 bases and the J segment 5 bases; nucleotides outside the gene matches: 12. Germline V gene sequence: CDR1 SGDLS, CDR2 YYNGEE. The CDR3 loop spans 16 amino acids. The CDR3 sequence is CASSGDPGQGSDEQYF. The CDR3 coding sequence is TGTGCCAGCAGCGGAGATCCGGGACAGGGATCGGACGAGCAGTACTTC.

The J gene is TRBJ2-7, the V gene TRBV12-3 or TRBV12-4; D not certain. V shed 5 bases and J shed 3 bases, with 8 bases lying between them. The CDR3 spans 12 residues. CDR3 coding DNA: TGTGCCAGCAGTCTACTCAACTACGAGCAGTACTTC. Encoded protein: CASSLLNYEQYF.

This chain uses TRBV28 with TRBJ1-5, with 7 bases matching TRBD1. The CDR3 is 12 residues long. The junction had 1 base not matched to a gene; V was cut back by 8 bases and J by 3 bases. CDR1 is MDHEN, CDR2 SYDVKM, per germline. Written as DNA, the CDR3 is TGTGCCAGCGGGACAGTCAATCAGCCCCAGCATTTT. Its translation: CASGTVNQPQHF.

The chain is built from TRBV23-1 and TRBJ2-7, with D maybe TRBD2 (8 bases). TRBV23-1 is labeled an ORF, and its function is uncertain. This CDR3 is built from 17 residues. The V gene lost 0 bases and the J gene lost 7 bases, with 22 bases spanning the gap. This CDR3 reads CASSQSGQTGGACEQYF. The CDR3 DNA follows: TGCGCCAGCAGTCAATCGGGACAGACGGGGGGGGCCTGTGAGCAGTACTTC.

This clone is a singleton in its sample. Additional DNA sequences in this sample encode the identical CDR3. The gene calls are TRBV19 and TRBJ1-5, with 7 bases that match TRBD1. Per germline, CDR1 LNHDA and CDR2 SQIVND (reference sequence). V lost 3 bases, J lost 0 bases, and 2 bases stayed unmatched. The CDR3 has 15 residues. The CDR3 DNA reads as TGTGCCAGTAGTATTACAGGGGTTAGCAATCAGCCCCAGCATTTT. It codes for CASSITGVSNQPQHF. The full variable domain, completed using reference TRBV19 and TRBJ1-5, is DGGITQSPKYLFRKEGQNVTLSCEQNLNHDAMYWYRQDPGQGLRLIYYSQIVNDFQKGDIAEGYSVSREKKESFPLTVTSAQKNPTAFYLCASSITGVSNQPQHFGDGTRLSIL.